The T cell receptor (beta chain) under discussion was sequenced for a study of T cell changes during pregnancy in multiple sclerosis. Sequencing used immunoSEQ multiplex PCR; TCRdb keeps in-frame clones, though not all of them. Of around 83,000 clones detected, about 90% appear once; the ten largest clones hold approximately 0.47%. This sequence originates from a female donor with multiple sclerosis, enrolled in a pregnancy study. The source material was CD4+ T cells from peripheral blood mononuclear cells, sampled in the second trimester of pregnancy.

The DNA of the CDR3 is TGTGCCAGCAGCTTAATCCTCGGACAGGGGATCGATGAGCAGTTCTTC. This codes for CASSLILGQGIDEQFF. This sequence joins TRBV7-8 and TRBJ2-1; TRBD1 matches at 9 bases. V lost 2 bases and J lost 8; bases outside the gene matches: 10. Germline assignment: CDR1 SGHVS and CDR2 FQNEAQ. This CDR3 contains 16 residues.